The entry below gives a single TCR beta chain sequence along with its context. The sample originates from a study of blood T cell repertoires in COVID-19. Study-wide background: The United States, Italy and Spain provided the acute and convalescent COVID-19 samples. T cells, B-cell-depleted T cells, or PBMCs supplied cDNA or gDNA.

Original processing methods: Nucleated cell counts were estimated from reference gene primer amplification. Sequencing used immunoSEQ multiplex PCR; TCRdb keeps in-frame clones, though not all of them. V and J calls and clone size come straight from that table; D and trimming were deduced from the DNA. The table lists about 160,000 clones, over 85% of them singletons. Germline values: CDR1 GTSNPN, CDR2 SVGIG (reference sequence). The CDR3 extends over 15 amino acids. V lost 0 bases and J lost 3, with 14 bases in between. Sequencing was performed on peripheral blood. The chain joins TRBV30 to TRBJ1-2, with D maybe TRBD1 (6 bases). The receptor comes from a woman between 45 and 65 years old with acute or convalescent COVID-19. CDR3 bases: TGTGCCTGGAGTGTACAGGGAAGGGCTTACTATGGCTACACCTTC. This encodes CAWSVQGRAYYGYTF. The whole variable domain, remainder taken from reference TRBV30 and TRBJ1-2, is SQTIHQWPATLVQPVGSPLSLECTVEGTSNPNLYWYRQAAGRGLQLLFYSVGIGQISSEVPQNLSASRPQDRQFILSSKKLLLSDSGFYLCAWSVQGRAYYGYTFGSGTRLTVV.